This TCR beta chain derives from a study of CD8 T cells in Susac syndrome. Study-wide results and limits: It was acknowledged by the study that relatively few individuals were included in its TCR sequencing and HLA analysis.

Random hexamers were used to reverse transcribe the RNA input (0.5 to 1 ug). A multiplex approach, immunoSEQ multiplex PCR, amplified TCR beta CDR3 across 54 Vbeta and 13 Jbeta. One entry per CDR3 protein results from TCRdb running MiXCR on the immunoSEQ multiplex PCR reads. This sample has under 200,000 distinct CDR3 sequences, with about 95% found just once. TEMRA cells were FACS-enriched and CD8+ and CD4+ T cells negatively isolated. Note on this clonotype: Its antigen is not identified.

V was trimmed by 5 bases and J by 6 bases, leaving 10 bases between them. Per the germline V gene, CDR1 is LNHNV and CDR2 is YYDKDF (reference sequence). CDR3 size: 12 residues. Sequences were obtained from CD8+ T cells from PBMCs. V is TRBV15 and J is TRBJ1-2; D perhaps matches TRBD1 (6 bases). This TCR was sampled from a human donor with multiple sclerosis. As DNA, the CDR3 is TGTGCCACCAGCGGCTGGACAGATGGCTACACCTTC. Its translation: CATSGWTDGYTF.